This TCR beta chain was sequenced for a study of graft-versus-host responses after intestinal transplantation. The overall study: In this cohort, recipients had multivisceral, liver-intestinal, or isolated intestinal transplants. Anti-thymocyte globulin was used for induction in all recipients, who then took tacrolimus and steroids for 2 to 4 years. Study results and caveats: Researchers found GvH clones in recipient marrow, and some showed up first in ileum or blood.

For this clone: Its target is not known.

Profiling relied on immunoSEQ multiplex PCR, and the TCRdb table lists in-frame clones only, not all of them. The data show 62,000 or so clones, with 80% to 90% seen just once and roughly 1.7% held by the top ten. This CDR3 has 14 amino acids. Germline CDR1 is SGHDT and CDR2 is YYEEEE. V was cut by 5 bases and J by 5 bases, with 16 bases left in between. V gene TRBV5-6 combines with J gene TRBJ1-1; maybe TRBD1 (5 bases). The receptor's source is a human patient who received an intestinal transplant, so some T cells may come from the graft donor. Material: PBMCs, obtained 26 days after transplant. CDR3 bases: TGTGCCAGCAGTCCGGGGGGGTCGGAGACTGAAGCTTTCTTT. Translating it yields CASSPGGSETEAFF.